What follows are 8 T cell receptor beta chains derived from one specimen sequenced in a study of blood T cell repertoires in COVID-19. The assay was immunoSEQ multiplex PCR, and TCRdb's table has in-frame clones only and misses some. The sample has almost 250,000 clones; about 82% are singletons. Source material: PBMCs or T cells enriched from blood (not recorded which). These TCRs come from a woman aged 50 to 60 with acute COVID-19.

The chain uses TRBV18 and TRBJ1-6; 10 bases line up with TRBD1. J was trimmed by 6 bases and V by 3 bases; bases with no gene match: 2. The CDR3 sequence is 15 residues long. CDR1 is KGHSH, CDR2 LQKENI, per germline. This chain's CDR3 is CASSPRQGANSPLHF. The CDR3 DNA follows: TGTGCCAGCTCACCTAGACAGGGGGCTAATTCACCCCTCCACTTT.

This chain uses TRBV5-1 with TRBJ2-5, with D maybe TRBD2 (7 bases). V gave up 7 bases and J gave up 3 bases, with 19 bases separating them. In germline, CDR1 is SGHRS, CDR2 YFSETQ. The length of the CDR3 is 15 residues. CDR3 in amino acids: CASHFLGGVEETQYF. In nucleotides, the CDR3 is TGCGCCAGCCATTTTCTAGGGGGGGTCGAAGAGACCCAGTACTTC.

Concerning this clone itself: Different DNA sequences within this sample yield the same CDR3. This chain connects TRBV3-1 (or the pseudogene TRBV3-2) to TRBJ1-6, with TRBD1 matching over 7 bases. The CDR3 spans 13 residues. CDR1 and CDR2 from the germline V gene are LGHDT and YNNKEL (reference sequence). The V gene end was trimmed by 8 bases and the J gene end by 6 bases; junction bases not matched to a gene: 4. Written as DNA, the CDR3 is TGTGCCAGCGGCGACAGGGTTAATTCACCCCTCCACTTT. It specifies CASGDRVNSPLHF.

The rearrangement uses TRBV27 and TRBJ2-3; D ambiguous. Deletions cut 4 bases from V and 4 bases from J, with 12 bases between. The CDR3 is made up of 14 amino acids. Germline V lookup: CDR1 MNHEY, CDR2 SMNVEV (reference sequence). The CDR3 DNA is TGTGCCAGCAGTTCCTCCTCCAGGCCAGATACGCAGTATTTT. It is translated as CASSSSSRPDTQYF.

The CDR3 protein is CASSLDGGANTQYF. In nucleotides, the CDR3 is TGTGCCAGCAGCTTAGACGGGGGGGCGAATACGCAGTATTTT. The chain recombines TRBV7-2 with TRBJ2-3, with TRBD2 matching over 8 bases. The CDR3 sequence is 14 residues long. Trimming at V came to 1 base and at J to 7 bases, leaving 4 bases not matched to a gene. Germline V gene data show CDR1 as SGHTA and CDR2 as FQGNSA.

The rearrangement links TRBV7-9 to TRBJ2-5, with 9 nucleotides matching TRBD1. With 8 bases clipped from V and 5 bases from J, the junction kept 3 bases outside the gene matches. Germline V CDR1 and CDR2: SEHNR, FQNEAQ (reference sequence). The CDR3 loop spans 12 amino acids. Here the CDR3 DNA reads TGTGCCAGCGGGACAGGGCGGGAGACCCAGTACTTC. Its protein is CASGTGRETQYF.

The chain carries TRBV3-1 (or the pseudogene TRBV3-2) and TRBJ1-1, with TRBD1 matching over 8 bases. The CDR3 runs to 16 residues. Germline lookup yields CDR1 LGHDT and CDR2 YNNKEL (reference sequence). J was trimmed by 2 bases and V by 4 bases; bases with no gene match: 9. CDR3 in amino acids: CASSLFMTGANTEAFF. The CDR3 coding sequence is TGTGCCAGCAGCCTTTTTATGACAGGGGCTAACACTGAAGCTTTCTTT.

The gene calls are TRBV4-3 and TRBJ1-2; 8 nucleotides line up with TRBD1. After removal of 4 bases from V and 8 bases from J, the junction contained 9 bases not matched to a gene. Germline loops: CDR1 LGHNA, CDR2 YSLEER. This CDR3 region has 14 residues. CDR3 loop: CASSLGQGGSGYTF. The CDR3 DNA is TGCGCCAGCAGCCTTGGACAGGGCGGGAGCGGCTACACCTTC.